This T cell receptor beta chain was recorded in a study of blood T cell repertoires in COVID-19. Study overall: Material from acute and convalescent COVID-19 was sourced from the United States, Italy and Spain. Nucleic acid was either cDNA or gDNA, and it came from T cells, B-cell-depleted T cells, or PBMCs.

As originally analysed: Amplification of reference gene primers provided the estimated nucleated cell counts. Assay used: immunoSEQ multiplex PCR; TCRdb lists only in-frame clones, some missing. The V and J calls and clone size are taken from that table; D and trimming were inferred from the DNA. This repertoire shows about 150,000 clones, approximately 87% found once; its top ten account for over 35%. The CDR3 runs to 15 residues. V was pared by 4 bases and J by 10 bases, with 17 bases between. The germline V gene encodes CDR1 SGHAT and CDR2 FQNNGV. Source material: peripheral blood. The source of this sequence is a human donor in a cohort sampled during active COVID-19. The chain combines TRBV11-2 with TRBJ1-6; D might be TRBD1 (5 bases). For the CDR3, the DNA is TGTGCCAGCAGCTCTTCCCCCCAGGGTAACTCACCCCTCCACTTT. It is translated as CASSSSPQGNSPLHF.